The 22 T cell receptor beta chains given below trace back to one sample, sequenced in a study of control samples from healthy donors and cancer patients. Method: immunoSEQ multiplex PCR; TCRdb's copy keeps in-frame clones and lacks some. Among 79,000 or so clones listed, 70% to 90% were seen once. The sample taken for sequencing was PBMCs. The receptor set was obtained from a woman in her 50s with colorectal cancer.

This chain connects TRBV28 to TRBJ2-6; D might be TRBD1 or TRBD2, each matching 6 bases. V lost 5 bases to trimming and J lost 4 bases, with 18 bases between them. Looked up from germline, CDR1 is MDHEN and CDR2 is SYDVKM. CDR3 length equals 17 residues. CDR3 DNA sequence: TGTGCCAGCAGTCTGCCGAGGGGGGCGGGCGGGGCCAACGTCCTGACTTTC. Translation: CASSLPRGAGGANVLTF.

The genes are TRBV5-1 and TRBJ2-3; D is perhaps TRBD2 (6 bases). V lost 0 bases to trimming and J lost 5 bases, with 16 bases between them. The germline V gene encodes CDR1 SGHRS and CDR2 YFSETQ. CDR3 length: 16 residues. The CDR3 nucleotides read TGCGCCAGCAGCTTGGTGGGTAGTCGGGGAGGAGATACGCAGTATTTT. It translates to CASSLVGSRGGDTQYF.

The chain carries TRBV21-1 and TRBJ2-1; TRBD1, as called in the table, went unchecked against the DNA. TRBV21-1 is a listed pseudogene. The CDR3 sequence is 16 residues long. CDR3 amino acids: CASSATGQSSYNEQFF. The DNA for the CDR3 is TGTGCCAGCAGCGCGACAGGGCAGAGCTCCTACAATGAGCAGTTCTTC.

The chain uses TRBV6-2 or TRBV6-3 and TRBJ2-3, with 8 positions matching TRBD2. Per the germline V gene, CDR1 is MNHEY and CDR2 is SVGEGT. The CDR3 loop spans 17 amino acids. J gave up 1 base and V 2 bases, and 8 bases lay outside the gene matches. This chain's CDR3 is CASSYRLTSGGTDTQYF. DNA of the CDR3: TGTGCCAGCAGTTACCGTCTTACTAGCGGAGGCACAGATACGCAGTATTTT.

The J gene is TRBJ1-6, the V gene TRBV7-9; the match to TRBD1 covers 10 bases. Germline V gene data show CDR1 as SEHNR and CDR2 as FQNEAQ (reference sequence). V lost 4 bases, J lost 10 bases, and 10 bases stayed unmatched. This CDR3 region has 16 residues. CDR3 protein: CASSSRSGTGESPLHF. CDR3 DNA: TGTGCCAGCAGCTCCCGCTCCGGGACAGGGGAGTCACCCCTCCACTTT.

V and J are TRBV27 and TRBJ1-2; 9 bases line up with TRBD1. The CDR3 loop spans 16 amino acids. The germline gives CDR1 MNHEY, CDR2 SMNVEV (reference sequence). V gave up 4 bases and J gave up 4 bases; unmatched junction bases: 10. The CDR3 sequence is CASSSAWGQGFYGYTF. The CDR3 DNA sequence: TGTGCCAGCAGTTCCGCCTGGGGACAGGGCTTCTATGGCTACACCTTC.

The chain is built from TRBV10-3 and TRBJ1-6, with 8 bases identical to TRBD1. CDR1 is ENHRY, CDR2 SYGVKD, per germline. J was trimmed by 7 bases and V by 6 bases; bases with no gene match: 5. The CDR3 runs 14 residues. CDR3 amino acids: CAIRSTGVNSPLHF. The DNA of the CDR3 is TGTGCCATCAGATCGACAGGGGTAAATTCACCCCTCCACTTT.

V is TRBV4-1 and J is TRBJ2-6, with D possibly matching TRBD1 (5 bases). Between the trimmed V and J ends, which lost 4 bases and 0 bases, there was a span of 13 bases. The CDR3 is made up of 17 amino acids. The germline CDR1 and CDR2 sequences are MGHRA and YSYEKL. This CDR3 reads CASSRGSPTSGANVLTF. The CDR3, as DNA: TGCGCCAGCAGCCGGGGCTCTCCGACCTCTGGGGCCAACGTCCTGACTTTC.

The chain has TRBV30 and TRBJ2-6; unclear D gene. The CDR3 runs 17 residues. The V end was cut by 2 bases, the J end by 0 bases, with 14 bases between. In germline, CDR1 is GTSNPN, CDR2 SVGIG (reference sequence). The CDR3 region is CAWSFLRSNSGANVLTF. In nucleotides, the CDR3 is TGTGCCTGGAGTTTCCTGAGAAGCAACTCTGGGGCCAACGTCCTGACTTTC.

The chain joins TRBV19 to TRBJ2-3; TRBD1 aligns across 9 bases. The CDR3 extends over 15 amino acids. The V gene's germline CDR1 is LNHDA and CDR2 SQIVND (reference sequence). V was pared by 5 bases and J by 2 bases, with 5 bases of the junction left unmatched. CDR3 protein: CASSADRGYTDTQYF. The CDR3 DNA reads as TGTGCCAGTAGTGCGGACAGGGGCTACACAGATACGCAGTATTTT.

The V call is TRBV6-6, the J call TRBJ2-1, with D unresolved. Trimming removed 0 bases from V and 9 bases from J, with 12 bases in between. This CDR3 has 14 amino acids. Germline V lookup: CDR1 MNHNY, CDR2 SVGAGI (reference sequence). The CDR3 loop reads CASSYSSKGSEQFF. The CDR3 region has the DNA TGTGCCAGCAGTTACTCGAGTAAGGGTAGTGAGCAGTTCTTC.

The chain has TRBV6-2 or TRBV6-3 and TRBJ1-2; perhaps TRBD1 as D (5 bases). V dropped 5 bases and J dropped 4 bases, with 8 bases sitting between them. The CDR3 has 12 residues. In germline, CDR1 is MNHEY, CDR2 SVGEGT. CDR3 nucleotide sequence: TGTGCCAGCAGTCCAGGGATCTATGGCTACACCTTC. Amino acids: CASSPGIYGYTF.

V and J are TRBV5-1 and TRBJ1-2; weak D call: TRBD1 (5 bases). The CDR3 has 16 amino acids. V lost 4 bases to trimming and J lost 4 bases, with 20 bases between them. CDR1 and CDR2 from the germline V gene are SGHRS and YFSETQ. CDR3 residues: CASSLGSGRDSYGYTF. In nucleotides, the CDR3 is TGCGCCAGCAGCCTAGGATCCGGGAGGGACTCCTATGGCTACACCTTC.

The V and J genes are TRBV7-8 and TRBJ1-4; 7 bases line up with TRBD1. There are 14 residues in the CDR3. V shed 3 bases and J 4 bases; nucleotides not matched to a gene: 2. Germline V lookup: CDR1 SGHVS, CDR2 FQNEAQ. The CDR3 loop is CASSLTGSNEKLFF. DNA for the CDR3: TGTGCCAGCAGCTTGACAGGGAGTAATGAAAAACTGTTTTTT.

This clone was observed once. The chain is built from TRBV5-5 and TRBJ1-1; 9 bases are shared with TRBD1. Trimming removed 2 bases from V and 7 bases from J; junction bases left unmatched: 6. In germline, CDR1 is SGHKS, CDR2 YYEKEE (reference sequence). The CDR3 runs 14 residues. DNA of the CDR3: TGTGCCAGCAGCTTAGGACAGGGGTTGGGTGAAGCTTTCTTT. It translates to CASSLGQGLGEAFF.

The chain joins TRBV19 to TRBJ1-6; the D gene is possibly TRBD1 (5 bases). In germline, CDR1 is LNHDA, CDR2 SQIVND (reference sequence). The CDR3 is 16 amino acids. V gave up 7 bases and J gave up 1 base, with 14 bases separating them. As DNA, the CDR3 is TGTGCCAGTAATCCTTCGGGGGGATCCTATAATTCACCCCTCCACTTT. Its protein is CASNPSGGSYNSPLHF. Supplemented by reference TRBV19 and TRBJ1-6, the full variable domain reads DGGITQSPKYLFRKEGQNVTLSCEQNLNHDAMYWYRQDPGQGLRLIYYSQIVNDFQKGDIAEGYSVSREKKESFPLTVTSAQKNPTAFYLCASNPSGGSYNSPLHFGNGTRLTVT.

The rearrangement joins TRBV12-3 or TRBV12-4 to TRBJ2-3; D may match TRBD1 or TRBD2 (5 bases each). Trimming pared 8 bases from V and 0 bases from J, leaving 9 bases between. The CDR3 is 13 residues long. The CDR3 DNA reads as TGTGCCAGCGTTGGGACCAGCACAGATACGCAGTATTTT. Protein: CASVGTSTDTQYF.

The rearrangement joins TRBV14 to TRBJ2-5; TRBD1 agrees at 9 bases. Germline trimming cut 3 bases from V and 7 bases from J; bases unmatched to any gene: 6. The CDR3 runs to 14 residues. Germline loops: CDR1 SGHDN, CDR2 FVKESK. The DNA of the CDR3 is TGTGCCAGCAGCCAGACCGGGACAGGGCGGACCCAGTACTTC. Translation: CASSQTGTGRTQYF.

This sequence joins TRBV30 and TRBJ1-5; 8 bases are shared with TRBD1. This CDR3 has 14 amino acids. The V gene's germline CDR1 is GTSNPN and CDR2 SVGIG (reference sequence). The ends lost 6 bases at V and 3 bases at J; junction bases unmatched: 7. The CDR3 loop reads CACGQGALNQPQHF. The CDR3 DNA reads as TGTGCCTGTGGACAGGGAGCCCTCAATCAGCCCCAGCATTTT. The full variable domain, completed using reference TRBV30 and TRBJ1-5, is SQTIHQWPATLVQPVGSPLSLECTVEGTSNPNLYWYRQAAGRGLQLLFYSVGIGQISSEVPQNLSASRPQDRQFILSSKKLLLSDSGFYLCACGQGALNQPQHFGDGTRLSIL.

The J gene is TRBJ1-2, the V gene TRBV27; the D gene is possibly TRBD1 (6 bases). There are 14 residues in the CDR3. Germline assignment: CDR1 MNHEY and CDR2 SMNVEV (reference sequence). V was shortened by 2 bases and J by 7 bases, with 14 bases between the two germline ends. Here the CDR3 DNA reads TGTGCCAGCAGTTTACTGGGGGCGACATCTGGCTACACCTTC. Its protein is CASSLLGATSGYTF.

The V and J genes are TRBV5-1 and TRBJ1-3; D perhaps matches TRBD1 (5 bases). Trimming removed 4 bases at V and 4 bases at J, with 15 bases between. The CDR3 has 15 residues. Germline CDR1 SGHRS, CDR2 YFSETQ. The CDR3 loop reads CASSPPSGGGNTIYF. CDR3 DNA sequence: TGCGCCAGCAGCCCACCCTCTGGGGGAGGAAACACCATATATTTT.

This clone was seen only once. This rearrangement joins TRBV5-1 to TRBJ2-3, with 9 positions matching TRBD1. J was trimmed by 4 bases and V by 2 bases; bases with no gene match: 5. Germline V gene sequence: CDR1 SGHRS, CDR2 YFSETQ. This CDR3 has 15 amino acids. The CDR3 here is CASSFGQGLSDTQYF. The CDR3, as DNA: TGCGCCAGCAGCTTCGGACAGGGGTTGTCAGATACGCAGTATTTT.